Each of the 27 T cell receptor beta chains below was sequenced from the same sample in a study of blood T cell repertoires in COVID-19. Some clones are missing from TCRdb's copy, which holds only in-frame ones; the method was immunoSEQ multiplex PCR. The sample contains some 270,000 clones, around 90% of which appear only once. Specimen: PBMCs or T cells enriched from blood (not recorded which). These receptors came from a woman aged 40 to 50 who had recovered from COVID-19.

This clone was picked up a small number of times. The chain links TRBV13 to TRBJ2-7, with 10 bases aligning to TRBD2. Trimming at V came to 5 bases and at J to 2 bases, leaving 6 bases not matched to a gene. The CDR3 is 15 residues long. CDR1 and CDR2 (germline): PRHDT, FYEKMQ (reference sequence). CDR3 in amino acids: CASSPRTSGTYEQYF. CDR3 nucleotide sequence: TGTGCCAGCAGCCCACGGACTAGCGGCACCTACGAGCAGTACTTC.

The rearrangement links TRBV5-1 to TRBJ2-2, with 10 bases that match TRBD1. V lost 4 bases and J lost 6; bases outside the gene matches: 6. The germline gives CDR1 SGHRS, CDR2 YFSETQ. The CDR3 totals 15 residues. DNA of the CDR3: TGCGCCAGCAGCCCTGGGACAGGGGAGGCCGGGGAGCTGTTTTTT. Its translation: CASSPGTGEAGELFF.

This clone occurred once. The rearrangement links TRBV2 to TRBJ1-1, with a tentative D call TRBD1 (5 bases). V was trimmed by 6 bases and J by 9 bases, leaving 14 bases between them. Germline V lookup: CDR1 SNHLY, CDR2 FYNNEI. The CDR3 totals 12 residues. This chain's CDR3 is CASRETVPQAFF. Written as DNA, the CDR3 is TGTGCCAGCAGGGAGACAGTGCCGCAAGCTTTCTTT.

This rearrangement joins TRBV6-5 to TRBJ1-1; no clear D gene. The V gene lost 4 bases and the J gene lost 6 bases, with 12 bases spanning the gap. The CDR3 length is 13 residues. Per the germline V gene, CDR1 is MNHEY and CDR2 is SVGAGI. DNA for the CDR3: TGTGCCAGCAGTTGGTCGGGTCGCCCTGAAGCTTTCTTT. Encoded protein: CASSWSGRPEAFF.

This chain uses TRBV7-9 with TRBJ1-1; D is perhaps TRBD1 (6 bases). The V end was cut by 2 bases, the J end by 3 bases, with 10 bases between. The CDR3 spans 14 residues. In germline, CDR1 is SEHNR, CDR2 FQNEAQ (reference sequence). The CDR3 loop is CASSLRSGDTEAFF. For the CDR3, the DNA is TGTGCCAGCAGCTTACGTTCAGGGGACACTGAAGCTTTCTTT. Full variable domain (remainder filled in from reference TRBV7-9 and TRBJ1-1): DTGVSQNPRHKITKRGQNVTFRCDPISEHNRLYWYRQTLGQGPEFLTYFQNEAQLEKSRLLSDRFSAERPKGSFSTLEIQRTEQGDSAMYLCASSLRSGDTEAFFGQGTRLTVV.

J is TRBJ1-2 and V is TRBV30; TRBD1 might be the D (6 bases). The CDR3 extends over 14 amino acids. The germline CDR1 and CDR2 sequences are GTSNPN and SVGIG (reference sequence). V lost 3 bases to trimming and J lost 7 bases, with 18 bases between them. CDR3 nucleotides: TGTGCCTGGAGACGTCCACAGGGTGTTGTTGGCTACACCTTC. This gives the protein CAWRRPQGVVGYTF.

With regard to this clone: The sample holds other DNA sequences that translate to the same CDR3. The chain uses TRBV18 and TRBJ2-7; the match to TRBD2 covers 12 bases. With 1 base clipped from V and 2 bases from J, the junction kept 0 bases outside the gene matches. CDR3 length: 15 residues. CDR1 and CDR2 from the germline V gene are KGHSH and LQKENI. CDR3 protein: CASSPRTSGTYEQYF. DNA of the CDR3: TGTGCCAGCTCACCACGGACTAGCGGGACCTACGAGCAGTACTTC. Supplemented by reference TRBV18 and TRBJ2-7, the full variable domain reads NAGVMQNPRHLVRRRGQEARLRCSPMKGHSHVYWYRQLPEEGLKFMVYLQKENIIDESGMPKERFSAEFPKEGPSILRIQQVVRGDSAAYFCASSPRTSGTYEQYFGPGTRLTVT.

The rearrangement joins TRBV14 to TRBJ2-5, with 9 positions matching TRBD1. Losses at the gene ends were 0 bases for V and 3 bases for J; bases not matched to a gene: 14. In germline, CDR1 is SGHDN, CDR2 FVKESK. The length of the CDR3 is 19 residues. This chain's CDR3 is CASSQDSTLTGGWEETQYF. CDR3 nucleotides: TGTGCCAGCAGCCAAGATTCGACCTTGACAGGGGGATGGGAAGAGACCCAGTACTTC. Full variable domain (rest looked up from reference TRBV14 and TRBJ2-5): EAGVTQFPSHSVIEKGQTVTLRCDPISGHDNLYWYRRVMGKEIKFLLHFVKESKQDESGMPNNRFLAERTGGTYSTLKVQPAELEDSGVYFCASSQDSTLTGGWEETQYFGPGTRLLVL.

The V call is TRBV30, the J call TRBJ1-1, with TRBD1 matching 8 bases. Germline V gene lookup returns CDR1 GTSNPN and CDR2 SVGIG (reference sequence). Trimming removed 3 bases from V and 2 bases from J; junction bases left unmatched: 5. The CDR3 is 14 residues long. The CDR3 DNA reads as TGTGCCTGGAGCCCACAGGGGGGTAACACTGAAGCTTTCTTT. Translation: CAWSPQGGNTEAFF.

The chain couples TRBV14 to TRBJ2-1, with a tentative D call TRBD2 (6 bases). Germline V gene lookup returns CDR1 SGHDN and CDR2 FVKESK. This CDR3 has 16 residues. V dropped 1 base and J dropped 0 bases, with 10 bases sitting between them. The CDR3: CASSQGAGTSYNEQFF. The CDR3 DNA is TGTGCCAGCAGCCAAGGAGCGGGCACCTCCTACAATGAGCAGTTCTTC.

The chain couples TRBV5-1 to TRBJ2-3; maybe TRBD2 (6 bases). The V gene lost 0 bases and the J gene lost 4 bases, with 12 bases spanning the gap. The CDR3 length is 15 residues. CDR1 and CDR2 (germline): SGHRS, YFSETQ. The CDR3: CASSLAGGAADTQYF. The CDR3 DNA reads as TGCGCCAGCAGCTTGGCTGGAGGGGCGGCAGATACGCAGTATTTT.

This clone was seen once. The V call is TRBV4-1, the J call TRBJ1-5; a possible D gene is TRBD1 (6 bases). This CDR3 has 15 residues. Trimming left V 2 bases short and J 2 bases short, with 10 bases between. Germline V gene lookup returns CDR1 MGHRA and CDR2 YSYEKL. The CDR3 region has the DNA TGCGCCAGCAGCCAAACAGGGCTTGGCAATCAGCCCCAGCATTTT. As protein: CASSQTGLGNQPQHF.

The chain carries TRBV7-2 and TRBJ1-6; 7 positions agree with TRBD1. This CDR3 is 16 amino acids long. With V trimmed by 5 bases and J by 12 bases, 16 bases remained unmatched. The germline gives CDR1 SGHTA, CDR2 FQGNSA. Here the CDR3 reads CASSLATGQAGGPLHF. The CDR3 DNA is TGTGCCAGCAGCCTCGCTACCGGACAGGCGGGGGGACCCCTCCACTTT.

This clone was counted once. The chain uses TRBV9 and TRBJ2-6; D is uncertain. The V gene lost 2 bases and the J gene lost 0 bases, with 3 bases spanning the gap. The germline gives CDR1 SGDLS, CDR2 YYNGEE. CDR3 size: 14 residues. The CDR3 nucleotides read TGTGCCAGCAGCGTTAGCTCTGGGGCCAACGTCCTGACTTTC. It is translated as CASSVSSGANVLTF.

For this clone: Germline is not matched at one junction end, which may reflect a read error. V usage is TRBV7-7 and J usage is TRBJ2-1; 11 bases line up with TRBD2. The CDR3 totals 16 residues. Germline V CDR1 and CDR2: SSHAT, FNYEAQ (reference sequence). CDR3 bases: TGTGCTAGCAGCTTAAGGGTAGCGGGAGGGCCCAATGAGCAGTTCTTC. This encodes CASSLRVAGGPNEQFF. Supplemented by reference TRBV7-7 and TRBJ2-1, the full variable domain reads GAGVSQSPRYKVTKRGQDVTLRCDPISSHATLYWYQQALGQGPEFLTYFNYEAQPDKSGLPSDRFSAERPEGSISTLTIQRTEQRDSAMYRCASSLRVAGGPNEQFFGPGTRLTVL.

This chain links TRBV5-1 with TRBJ2-7, with 10 nucleotides matching TRBD2. The CDR3 extends over 15 amino acids. Trimming at V came to 1 base and at J to 4 bases, leaving 5 bases not matched to a gene. The V gene's germline CDR1 is SGHRS and CDR2 YFSETQ. The CDR3 DNA sequence: TGCGCCAGCAGCTTGCAGAGCGGGGGGGATTACGAGCAGTACTTC. Translating it yields CASSLQSGGDYEQYF.

The J gene is TRBJ2-7, the V gene TRBV25-1, with TRBD1 matching over 10 bases. J gave up 4 bases and V 3 bases, and 6 bases lay outside the gene matches. Germline V gene data show CDR1 as MGHDK and CDR2 as SYGVNS. The CDR3 has 15 residues. CDR3 sequence reads: CASSDKGQGIYEQYF. The CDR3 region has the DNA TGTGCCAGCAGTGACAAGGGACAGGGGATTTACGAGCAGTACTTC.

The chain is built from TRBV5-5 and TRBJ1-4, with D unresolved. The CDR3 covers 14 residues. Trimming took 5 bases from V and 6 from J, leaving 14 bases between them. The germline V gene has CDR1 SGHKS and CDR2 YYEKEE (reference sequence). DNA of the CDR3: TGTGCCAGCAGACGGAGGTGGAAGGATGAAAAACTGTTTTTT. Amino acid sequence: CASRRRWKDEKLFF.

This rearrangement joins TRBV29-1 to TRBJ1-1, with 8 bases aligning to TRBD1. V dropped 7 bases and J dropped 3; count of bases not matched to a gene: 7. This CDR3 comprises 13 residues. Germline loops: CDR1 SQVTM, CDR2 ANQGSEA. The CDR3 DNA follows: TGCAGCGGGACACAGGGGGGCTACACTGAAGCTTTCTTT. It is translated as CSGTQGGYTEAFF.

About this clone itself: The sample holds other DNA sequences that translate to the same CDR3. This chain joins TRBV29-1 and TRBJ1-1, with 7 nucleotides matching TRBD1. Germline trimming cut 4 bases from V and 2 bases from J; bases unmatched to any gene: 4. The length of the CDR3 is 13 residues. The germline gives CDR1 SQVTM, CDR2 ANQGSEA. Here the CDR3 reads CSVGDRVNTEAFF. Here the CDR3 DNA reads TGCAGCGTTGGTGACAGGGTTAACACTGAAGCTTTCTTT.

J is TRBJ1-2 and V is TRBV11-1, with a possible D match to TRBD1 (5 bases). This CDR3 contains 15 residues. V dropped 7 bases and J dropped 3 bases, with 18 bases sitting between them. Germline CDR1 and CDR2: SGHAT and FQDESV (reference sequence). The CDR3 DNA sequence: TGTGCCAGCAAACTTACCCCAGGGTCGGACTATGGCTACACCTTC. This sequence encodes CASKLTPGSDYGYTF.

This chain links TRBV5-1 with TRBJ1-1; D is undetermined. Trimming shortened V by 4 bases and J by 1 base, and 11 bases separated the two germline ends. This CDR3 is built from 14 residues. The germline V gene has CDR1 SGHRS and CDR2 YFSETQ. The CDR3 DNA reads TGCGCCAGCAGCCTAGAGGGTGAGAACACTGAAGCTTTCTTT. This codes for CASSLEGENTEAFF.

The chain carries TRBV19 and TRBJ2-1, with 7 bases lining up with TRBD2. V shed 7 bases, J shed 0 bases, and the junction held 6 bases outside the gene matches. CDR3 size: 15 residues. Germline V lookup: CDR1 LNHDA, CDR2 SQIVND (reference sequence). CDR3 DNA: TGTGCCAGTACGGGGCGGGGGAGCTCCTACAATGAGCAGTTCTTC. It translates to CASTGRGSSYNEQFF.

This clone was seen once. This sequence joins TRBV12-5 and TRBJ2-3, with 7 bases identical to TRBD1. The trim removed 8 bases at V and 6 bases at J, leaving 17 bases unmatched. Per the germline V gene, CDR1 is LGHNT and CDR2 is FRNRAP. The CDR3 is 16 residues long. The CDR3 spells CASSRIIGTAWDTQYF. In DNA form, the CDR3 reads TGTGCTAGTTCCCGCATAATAGGGACAGCCTGGGATACGCAGTATTTT.

The chain links TRBV7-6 to TRBJ1-4, with 8 bases aligning to TRBD1. CDR1 SGHVS and CDR2 FNYEAQ come from the germline V gene. The CDR3 has 18 amino acids. V lost 2 bases to trimming and J lost 7 bases; unmatched junction nucleotides: 15. DNA of the CDR3: TGTGCCAGCAGCTTATCGGGACAGGAGCAACTGGGAGCTGAAAAACTGTTTTTT. Amino acids: CASSLSGQEQLGAEKLFF.

The chain joins TRBV30 to TRBJ1-5; D uncertain. V shed 0 bases and J shed 7 bases, with 16 bases lying between them. Germline assignment: CDR1 GTSNPN and CDR2 SVGIG (reference sequence). The CDR3 consists of 15 residues. The CDR3 is CAWSVGPTREQPQHF. The CDR3, as DNA: TGTGCCTGGAGTGTAGGTCCTACGAGGGAGCAGCCCCAGCATTTT.

The rearrangement joins TRBV7-9 to TRBJ2-2; 8 nucleotides line up with TRBD2. The J segment lost 4 bases and the V segment lost 2 bases, leaving 3 bases of the junction unmatched. The CDR3 is 15 amino acids. CDR1 SEHNR and CDR2 FQNEAQ come from the germline V gene (reference sequence). Here the CDR3 DNA reads TGTGCCAGCAGCTTACGGACTAGCCCCACCGGGGAGCTGTTTTTT. Protein sequence: CASSLRTSPTGELFF. The whole variable domain, remainder taken from reference TRBV7-9 and TRBJ2-2, is DTGVSQNPRHKITKRGQNVTFRCDPISEHNRLYWYRQTLGQGPEFLTYFQNEAQLEKSRLLSDRFSAERPKGSFSTLEIQRTEQGDSAMYLCASSLRTSPTGELFFGEGSRLTVL.